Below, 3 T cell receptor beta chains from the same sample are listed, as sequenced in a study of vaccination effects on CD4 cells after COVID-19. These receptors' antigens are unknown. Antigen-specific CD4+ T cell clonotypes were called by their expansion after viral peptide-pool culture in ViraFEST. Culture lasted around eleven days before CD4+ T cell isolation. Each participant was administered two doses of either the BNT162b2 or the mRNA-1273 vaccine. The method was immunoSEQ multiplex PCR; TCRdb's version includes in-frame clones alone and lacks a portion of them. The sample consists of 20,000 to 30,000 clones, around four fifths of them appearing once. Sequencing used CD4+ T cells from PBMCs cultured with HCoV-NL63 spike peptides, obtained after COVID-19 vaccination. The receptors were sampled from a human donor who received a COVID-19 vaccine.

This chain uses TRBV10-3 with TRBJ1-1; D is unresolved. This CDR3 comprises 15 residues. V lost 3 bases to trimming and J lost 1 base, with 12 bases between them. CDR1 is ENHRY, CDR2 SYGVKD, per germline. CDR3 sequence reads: CAISDKGGRNTEAFF. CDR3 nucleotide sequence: TGTGCCATCAGTGATAAGGGAGGGAGGAACACTGAAGCTTTCTTT.

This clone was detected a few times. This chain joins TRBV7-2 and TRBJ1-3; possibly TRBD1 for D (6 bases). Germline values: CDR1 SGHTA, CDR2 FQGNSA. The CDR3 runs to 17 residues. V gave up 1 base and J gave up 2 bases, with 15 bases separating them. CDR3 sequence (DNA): TGTGCCAGCAGCTTAGGTGGGACAATCAGGGCTGGAAACACCATATATTTT. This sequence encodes CASSLGGTIRAGNTIYF.

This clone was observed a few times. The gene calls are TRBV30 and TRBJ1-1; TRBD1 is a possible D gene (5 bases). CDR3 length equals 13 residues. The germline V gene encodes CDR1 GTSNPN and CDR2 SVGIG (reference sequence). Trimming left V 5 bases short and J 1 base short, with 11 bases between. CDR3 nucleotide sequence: TGTGCCTGGGACCGGGACGGGAACACTGAAGCTTTCTTT. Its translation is CAWDRDGNTEAFF.